The rows below give T cell receptor beta chains drawn from one sample of a study of control samples from healthy donors and cancer patients. Here immunoSEQ multiplex PCR was the method, and the copy in TCRdb shows in-frame clones only, minus some. Altogether 55,000 to 90,000 clones are present, about 80% being singletons, with the ten largest covering 25% to 35%. The sample was blood. All receptors come from a man aged 50-60 years in good health. Each CDR3 is given with its conserved first and last residue. The D gene is left open where the match is weak. Clone size is given for some rows only: seen once, a few or many times, or a class if the clone is expanded.

v_gene	abundance	d_gene	j_gene	CDR3nt	CDR3aa
TRBV5-1	-	-	TRBJ2-1	TGCGCCAGCAGCTTGGGGCAGGGGCGACTTAATGAGCAGTTCTTC	CASSLGQGRLNEQFF
TRBV7-3	few	-	TRBJ2-1	TGTGCCAGCAGCCCCGCTCGCGTGCCGGGCAATGAGCAGTTCTTC	CASSPARVPGNEQFF
TRBV4-2	-	TRBD1	TRBJ2-5	TGTGCCAGCAGCTACAGGGGCGTAGCGAGGGAGACCCAGTACTTC	CASSYRGVARETQYF
TRBV6-5	-	TRBD1	TRBJ1-1	TGTGCCAGCAGGAGGACAGGGCTAGGTACTGAAGCTTTCTTT	CASRRTGLGTEAFF
TRBV25-1	-	-	TRBJ1-1	TGTGCCAGCAGCAGGAAGTGGGACACTGAAGCTTTCTTT	CASSRKWDTEAFF
TRBV19	-	TRBD1	TRBJ2-7	TGTGCCAGTAGTACAATCCTCCGGGACAGGTTACCTCCCCTAGAGCAGTACTTC	CASSTILRDRLPPLEQYF
TRBV4-2	-	-	TRBJ1-2	TGTGCCAGCAGCCAAGATTTTACAGGGAACTATGGCTACACCTTC	CASSQDFTGNYGYTF
TRBV3-1/TRBV3-2	-	-	TRBJ1-2	TGTGCCAGCAGCCAAGAGGGAGCTCGATATGGCTACACCTTC	CASSQEGARYGYTF
TRBV11-2	-	TRBD2	TRBJ2-2	TGTGCCAGCAGCCGCTCGGGAGGGACCGGGGAGCTGTTTTTT	CASSRSGGTGELFF
TRBV5-1	-	TRBD2	TRBJ2-7	TGCGCCAGCAGCTTGACACTAGCGGGAGTCGGGTCCTACGAGCAGTACTTC	CASSLTLAGVGSYEQYF
TRBV10-1	-	-	TRBJ2-1	TGCGCCAGCAGTGAGGGGGTTGTGGGCAATGAGCAGTTCTTC	CASSEGVVGNEQFF
TRBV5-4	-	-	TRBJ1-2	TGTGCCAGCAGCTTGGGGGGCCGGACGGACTATGGCTACACCTTC	CASSLGGRTDYGYTF
TRBV7-9	-	-	TRBJ2-7	TGTGCCAGCAGCCAGCGACGGACCATCGCCTACGAGCAGTACTTC	CASSQRRTIAYEQYF
TRBV6-5	-	-	TRBJ1-2	TGTGCCAGCAGTTACGCTCGATTGGGGACAAGTTATGGCTACACCTTC	CASSYARLGTSYGYTF
TRBV28	-	-	TRBJ1-3	TGTGCCAGCAGGGGTGGGGAGGGTGGAAACACCATATATTTT	CASRGGEGGNTIYF
TRBV20-1	-	TRBD2	TRBJ2-1	TGCAGTGCTAGTTCAGTCGGGAGGGCCTCCTACAATGAGCAGTTCTTC	CSASSVGRASYNEQFF
TRBV11-2	once	-	TRBJ2-1	TGTGCCAGCAGCTTAGGGACTCTAGGTCTTGAGCAGTTCTTC	CASSLGTLGLEQFF